The entry below describes one TCR beta chain. This entry is derived from a study of shared clonotypes between healthy human individuals. HIV-negative, healthy adults without recent acute infections or vaccinations were the donors. The assay was carried out at the deep level. The table came from immunoSEQ multiplex PCR; TCRdb's copy has only in-frame clones and leaves some out. The sample yields approximately 530,000 clones, approximately 95% seen once. This clonotype was sampled from a woman in her twenties or thirties in good health. The sequencing sample was made of naive CD4+ T cells sorted from blood. Regarding subset: CD45RA+ positively selected.

The CDR3 sequence is CASSVDPINTGELFF. In DNA, the CDR3 is TGTGCCAGCAGCGTAGATCCGATAAACACCGGGGAGCTGTTTTTT. J is TRBJ2-2 and V is TRBV9; D remains unclear. The CDR3 has 15 amino acids. V lost 0 bases and J lost 2, with 8 bases in between. Germline V gene lookup returns CDR1 SGDLS and CDR2 YYNGEE. The full variable domain, completed using reference TRBV9 and TRBJ2-2, is DSGVTQTPKHLITATGQRVTLRCSPRSGDLSVYWYQQSLDQGLQFLIQYYNGEERAKGNILERFSAQQFPDLHSELNLSSLELGDSALYFCASSVDPINTGELFFGEGSRLTVL.